The 8 T cell receptor beta chains reported below all come from one sample, sequenced in a study of Ad26.COV2.S vaccination and SARS-CoV-2 variants (dated by TCRdb to 2020 to 2022). What this sample's treatment or condition label stands for: some 19 received Ad26.COV2.S at low or high dose, single or two shots; 5 received placebo; per-sample allocation not given. Repertoires of vaccine and placebo recipients were sequenced from samples collected on day 63 after the first injection. Library preparation employed the immunoSEQ multiplex PCR assay. TCRdb provides this immuneACCESS table in a form limited to in-frame rearrangements. Some clones are lacking; in checked studies, under half of them reflect an unresolved V gene, and why the rest are absent is not known. Within this sample are about 350,000 clones, with approximately 90% of them counted one time only. Around 5% of the sample belongs to the ten largest clones.

The sample was peripheral blood, taken in a trial of Ad26.COV2.S vaccine versus placebo. These receptors were obtained from a person between 18 and 65 years old who received the Ad26.COV2.S COVID-19 vaccine or a placebo.

The rearrangement links TRBV10-1 to TRBJ2-3; no clear D. The CDR3 has 12 residues. Germline CDR1 reads WNHNN; CDR2 reads SYGVQD (reference sequence). Trimming removed 0 bases at V and 4 bases at J, with 2 bases between. CDR3 bases: TGCGCCAGCAGTGAGTCGTCAGATACGCAGTATTTT. It encodes CASSESSDTQYF.

The CDR3 sequence: CASSQVGQGSKTQYF. For the CDR3, the DNA is TGTGCCAGCAGCCAAGTGGGACAGGGGTCGAAGACCCAGTACTTC. This chain joins TRBV3-1 (or the pseudogene TRBV3-2) and TRBJ2-5; 10 bases are a match to TRBD1. Losses at the gene ends were 1 base for V and 6 bases for J; bases not matched to a gene: 5. Germline values: CDR1 LGHDT, CDR2 YNNKEL (reference sequence). The CDR3 extends over 15 amino acids.

V gene TRBV7-8 combines with J gene TRBJ2-3; 8 bases align to TRBD1. The CDR3 extends over 15 amino acids. CDR1 is SGHVS, CDR2 FQNEAQ, per germline. J lost 5 bases, V lost 3 bases, and 7 bases had no gene match. The CDR3 reads CASSFNRGVRDTQYF. DNA of the CDR3: TGTGCCAGCAGCTTCAACAGGGGGGTGAGAGATACGCAGTATTTT. The full variable domain, its missing parts supplied by reference TRBV7-8 and TRBJ2-3, is GAGVSQSPRYKVAKRGQDVALRCDPISGHVSLFWYQQALGQGPEFLTYFQNEAQLDKSGLPSDRFFAERPEGSVSTLKIQRTQQEDSAVYLCASSFNRGVRDTQYFGPGTRLTVL.

The chain employs TRBV7-2 and TRBJ1-2; possibly TRBD1 for D (5 bases). V was cut by 4 bases and J by 8 bases, with 11 bases left in between. The CDR3 is 12 residues long. Germline values: CDR1 SGHTA, CDR2 FQGNSA. CDR3 loop: CASSSRTRGYTF. The CDR3 DNA sequence: TGTGCCAGCAGCTCTCGGACACGGGGCTACACCTTC.

This chain connects TRBV11-2 to TRBJ2-1; D perhaps matches TRBD1 (6 bases). The CDR3 loop spans 16 amino acids. V dropped 2 bases and J dropped 7 bases, with 18 bases sitting between them. The germline V gene has CDR1 SGHAT and CDR2 FQNNGV. The CDR3 here is CASSLSIRGSWNEQFF. CDR3 sequence (DNA): TGTGCCAGCAGCTTATCGATTAGGGGGAGTTGGAATGAGCAGTTCTTC.

The rearrangement links TRBV6-6 to TRBJ2-1, with D perhaps TRBD1 (6 bases). CDR1 is MNHNY and CDR2 is SVGAGI in the germline V gene (reference sequence). The CDR3 covers 14 residues. The V end lost 2 bases, the J end lost 3 bases, and 8 bases lay between the germline ends. The CDR3 DNA reads TGTGCCAGCAGTTACACAGGGTTCTACAATGAGCAGTTCTTC. Amino acid sequence: CASSYTGFYNEQFF.

The chain has TRBV5-6 and TRBJ1-1, with D unresolved. Trimming took 4 bases from V and 4 from J, leaving 11 bases between them. Per germline, CDR1 SGHDT and CDR2 YYEEEE. This CDR3 contains 13 residues. The CDR3 here is CASSPGASTEAFF. The CDR3, as DNA: TGTGCCAGCAGCCCCGGAGCGTCCACTGAAGCTTTCTTT.

The chain links TRBV7-8 to TRBJ2-7; 8 positions agree with TRBD1. Trimming removed 3 bases from V and 5 bases from J; junction bases left unmatched: 9. The CDR3 runs to 15 residues. CDR1 is SGHVS and CDR2 is FQNEAQ in the germline V gene. DNA for the CDR3: TGTGCCAGCAGCTTTGGGGCAGGGGGCTTCGACGAGCAGTACTTC. Its translation is CASSFGAGGFDEQYF. Based on the CDR3 plus reference TRBV7-8 and TRBJ2-7, the full variable domain is GAGVSQSPRYKVAKRGQDVALRCDPISGHVSLFWYQQALGQGPEFLTYFQNEAQLDKSGLPSDRFFAERPEGSVSTLKIQRTQQEDSAVYLCASSFGAGGFDEQYFGPGTRLTVT.